This T cell receptor (beta chain) was recorded in a study of T cells in women clearing cervical HPV infection. Study details: Women with histologically confirmed HPV16-related CIN3 or worse, 2 with invasive cancer, served as cases. Whole-study results and caveats: TRBV6-7 relative abundance averaged about 0.11% in cases and 0.16% in controls. Effector/memory and HPV-specific T cells were not isolated, and association timing is unknown.

Regarding this clone: Its matching antigen is unknown. From the germline J gene comes the end of the CDR3, since the read stops 3 residues before it.

Germline values: CDR1 DFQATT, CDR2 SNEGSKA (reference sequence). The CDR3 has 12 residues. V dropped 3 bases and J dropped 5 bases, with 10 bases sitting between them. Using immunoSEQ multiplex PCR, the repertoire was profiled, and TCRdb retains in-frame clones only, with some absent. This sample's table has roughly 12,000 clones. Sequencing used blood buffy coat. The chain combines TRBV20-1 with TRBJ1-1; D might be TRBD1 (6 bases). The TCR was taken from a woman between 18 and 70 years old with a cervical HPV16 infection that either progressed to CIN3+ or cleared (not recorded which). The part of the CDR3 DNA that was read is TGCAGTGCTAGCCTACAGGGTACTGAA. It specifies CSASLQGTE. The full CDR3 is CSASLQGTEAFF.